This T cell receptor beta chain is drawn from a study of graft-versus-host responses after intestinal transplantation. Profiled with immunoSEQ multiplex PCR; TCRdb holds only in-frame clones, not every one. The table has about 10,000 clones, roughly 31% seen once; the top ten hold 5.3%. In germline, CDR1 is SGHRS, CDR2 YFSETQ. The CDR3 loop spans 15 amino acids. The V gene lost 4 bases and the J gene lost 5 bases, with 17 bases spanning the gap. This chain links TRBV5-1 with TRBJ2-3, with D maybe TRBD1 (6 bases). The clonotype comes from a human patient who was an organ donor for intestinal transplantation. The specimen comprised alloreactive CD4+ T cells from a mixed lymphocyte reaction culture, sampled before transplantation. Specified subset: CFSE-low proliferating T cells sorted from approximately six-day pre-transplant mixed lymphocyte reaction (GvH or HvG direction). For the CDR3, the DNA is TGCGCCAGCAGCCAGATCAGGGGACCGCGAGATACGCAGTATTTT. Encoded protein: CASSQIRGPRDTQYF.